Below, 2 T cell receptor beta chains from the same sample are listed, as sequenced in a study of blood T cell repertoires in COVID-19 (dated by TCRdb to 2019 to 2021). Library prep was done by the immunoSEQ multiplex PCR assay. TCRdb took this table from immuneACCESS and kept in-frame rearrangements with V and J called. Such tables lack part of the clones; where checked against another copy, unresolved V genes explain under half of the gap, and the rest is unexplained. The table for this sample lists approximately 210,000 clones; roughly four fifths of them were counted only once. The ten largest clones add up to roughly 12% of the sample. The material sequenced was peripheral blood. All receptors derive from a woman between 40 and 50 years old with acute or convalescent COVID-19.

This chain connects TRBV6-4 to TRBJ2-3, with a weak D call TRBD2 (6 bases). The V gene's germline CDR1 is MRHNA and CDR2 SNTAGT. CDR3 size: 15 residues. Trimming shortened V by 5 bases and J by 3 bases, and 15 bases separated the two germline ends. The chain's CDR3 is CASSSGTGGTDTQYF. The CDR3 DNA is TGTGCCAGCAGTTCCGGGACTGGGGGGACAGATACGCAGTATTTT.

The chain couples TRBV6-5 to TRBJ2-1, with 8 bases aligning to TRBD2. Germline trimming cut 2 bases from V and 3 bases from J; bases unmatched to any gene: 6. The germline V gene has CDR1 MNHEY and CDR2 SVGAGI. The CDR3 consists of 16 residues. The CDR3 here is CASSYIIAGFYNEQFF. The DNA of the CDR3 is TGTGCCAGCAGTTACATCATAGCGGGGTTCTACAATGAGCAGTTCTTC.